This TCR beta chain is drawn from a study of blood T cell repertoires in COVID-19. Study details: Sites in the United States, Italy and Spain provided acute and convalescent COVID-19 samples. PBMCs, B-cell-depleted T cells, or T cells provided the cDNA or gDNA that made up the material.

Source study methods: Reference gene primer amplification gave estimated nucleated cell counts. TCRdb's table, derived via immunoSEQ multiplex PCR, lists solely in-frame clones and lacks some. From that table come the V and J calls and clone size; the DNA was used to work out D and trimming. Of around 380,000 clones listed, approximately 80% are singletons. Sequenced: peripheral blood. This TCR derives from a human donor with acute or convalescent COVID-19. The donor label of this sample is uncertain.

DNA for the CDR3: TGTGCCAGCAGCTTATTTATCGGGGGGGCTGAGACCCAGTACTTC. Amino acid sequence: CASSLFIGGAETQYF. The chain has TRBV7-6 and TRBJ2-5, with 8 bases aligning to TRBD2. The CDR3 totals 15 residues. Losses at the gene ends were 2 bases for V and 5 bases for J; bases not matched to a gene: 7. Germline CDR1 and CDR2: SGHVS and FNYEAQ.